Reported below is one T cell receptor (beta chain). The assay was immunoSEQ multiplex PCR, and TCRdb's table has in-frame clones only and misses some. The sample lists around 140,000 clones, 75% to 80% occurring once. Germline V gene lookup returns CDR1 MDHEN and CDR2 SYDVKM. CDR3 length: 14 amino acids. V lost 5 bases, J lost 2 bases, and 4 bases stayed unmatched. This record comes from a study of cytotoxic CD8 clonotypes in ibrutinib-treated CLL. The chain employs TRBV28 and TRBJ1-2; 8 positions agree with TRBD1. The sample consisted of PBMCs, taken after 24 months of ibrutinib treatment. The sequence was obtained from a human donor with chronic lymphocytic leukemia. Written as DNA, the CDR3 is TGTGCCAGCAGTCAGGGGGACAGGAACTATGGCTACACCTTC. This encodes CASSQGDRNYGYTF.